This T cell receptor (beta chain) emerged from a study of T-cell memory formation after mild COVID-19. Of note for this clonotype: Its target is unknown.

Findings and caveats of the study: Balance between CD4 and CD8 was seen in clones contracting day 15 to 85, and a CD4+ lean was seen in later expanders. Shrinking CD4+ clones resided mostly in CM and EM, and CD8+ ones in EMRA.

One entry per CDR3 protein, called by TCRdb with MiXCR from the 5' RACE reads. In the table there are 540,000 or so distinct CDR3 sequences, roughly 22% of which are singletons. This CDR3 has 14 amino acids. Between the trimmed V and J ends, which lost 0 bases and 4 bases, there was a span of 9 bases. Germline CDR1 SGHRS, CDR2 YFSETQ. The V call is TRBV5-1, the J call TRBJ2-3; D is tentatively TRBD1 or TRBD2 (6 bases each). The sequence was collected from an adult woman who had mild COVID-19 (a few samples of this study predate the infection). Cell type and time point are not known. The sequencing input was PBMCs or a T cell subset sorted from them (not recorded which). In nucleotides, the CDR3 is TGCGCCAGCAGCTTGGGGGGGGCCCCAGATACGCAGTATTTT. This codes for CASSLGGAPDTQYF.